The source of this T cell receptor beta chain is a study of blood T cells in healthy people across ages. Alongside a J-beta primer mix, a sample-barcoded 5' primer served in a second PCR lasting 7 to 11 cycles. TCRdb reprocessed the 5' RACE reads with MiXCR, giving one entry per CDR3 protein. This repertoire shows about 830,000 distinct CDR3 sequences, around two thirds found once; its top ten account for roughly 25%. This receptor was taken from a young man in good health. Sequencing used blood.

The CDR3 sequence: CASTLWGVTEQFF. The DNA of the CDR3 is TGCGCCAGCACTCTCTGGGGGGTGACTGAGCAGTTCTTC. This chain joins TRBV5-1 and TRBJ2-1; perhaps TRBD2 as D (6 bases). CDR3 size: 13 residues. Germline values: CDR1 SGHRS, CDR2 YFSETQ. Trimming removed 6 bases from V and 9 bases from J, with 16 bases in between.